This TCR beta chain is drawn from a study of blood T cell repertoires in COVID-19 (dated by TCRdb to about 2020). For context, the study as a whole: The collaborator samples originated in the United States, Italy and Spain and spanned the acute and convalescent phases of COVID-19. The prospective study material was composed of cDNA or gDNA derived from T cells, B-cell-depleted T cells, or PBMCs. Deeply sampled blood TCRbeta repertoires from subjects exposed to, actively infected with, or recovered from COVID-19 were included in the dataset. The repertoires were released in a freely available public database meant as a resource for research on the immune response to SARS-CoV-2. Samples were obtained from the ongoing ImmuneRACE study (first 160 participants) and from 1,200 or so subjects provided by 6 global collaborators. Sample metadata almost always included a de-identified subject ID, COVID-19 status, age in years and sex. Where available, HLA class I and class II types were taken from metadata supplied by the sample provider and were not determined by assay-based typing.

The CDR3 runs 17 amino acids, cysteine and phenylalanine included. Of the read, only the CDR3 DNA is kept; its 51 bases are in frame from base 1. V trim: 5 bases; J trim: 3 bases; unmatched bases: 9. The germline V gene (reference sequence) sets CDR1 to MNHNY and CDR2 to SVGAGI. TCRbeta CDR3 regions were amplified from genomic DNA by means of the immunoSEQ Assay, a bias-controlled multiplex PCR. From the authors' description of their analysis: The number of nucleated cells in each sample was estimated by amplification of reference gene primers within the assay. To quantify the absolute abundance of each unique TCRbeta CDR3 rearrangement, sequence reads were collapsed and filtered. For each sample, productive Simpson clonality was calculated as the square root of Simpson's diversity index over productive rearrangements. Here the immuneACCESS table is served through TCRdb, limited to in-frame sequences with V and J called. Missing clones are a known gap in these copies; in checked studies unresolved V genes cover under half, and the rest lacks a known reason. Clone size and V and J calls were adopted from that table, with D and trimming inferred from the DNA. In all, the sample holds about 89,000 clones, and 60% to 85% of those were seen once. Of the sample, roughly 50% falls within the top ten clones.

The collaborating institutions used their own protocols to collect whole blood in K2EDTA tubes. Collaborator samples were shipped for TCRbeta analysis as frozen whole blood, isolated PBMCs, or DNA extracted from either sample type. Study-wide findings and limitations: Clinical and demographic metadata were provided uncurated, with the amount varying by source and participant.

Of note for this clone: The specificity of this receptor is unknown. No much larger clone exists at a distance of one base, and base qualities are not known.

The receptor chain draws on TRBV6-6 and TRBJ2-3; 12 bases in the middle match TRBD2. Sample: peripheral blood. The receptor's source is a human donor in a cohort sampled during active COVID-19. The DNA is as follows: TGTGCCAGCAGTCAAACGACTAGCGGGAGTTGGACAGATACGCAGTATTTT. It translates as CASSQTTSGSWTDTQYF.